This T cell receptor beta chain was identified during a study of patients and donors after allogeneic stem cell transplantation. CDR3 length equals 12 residues. The germline CDR1 and CDR2 sequences are SGHTA and FQGNSA. Trimming removed 5 bases from V and 5 bases from J, with 9 bases in between. This clonotype was counted only a few times. TCRdb re-called the RT-PCR reads with MiXCR, one entry per CDR3 protein. The sample includes 900,000 to 1,000,000 distinct CDR3 sequences, 18% of them seen just once. This sequence originates from a human donor who was either an allogeneic HSCT recipient or a stem cell or donor lymphocyte infusion donor (not recorded which). It is not recorded whose cells these are; they may come from a transplant donor. The chain combines TRBV7-2 with TRBJ2-5; D unclear. The sequenced sample consisted of blood, either unsorted or a sorted T cell fraction (not recorded which). CDR3 protein: CASSRIRETQYF. The CDR3 DNA reads TGTGCCAGCAGCCGTATTCGGGAGACCCAGTACTTC.